A selection of T cell receptor beta chains follows, all from one sample in a study of long-term antiretroviral therapy in people with HIV. TCRdb's copy holds only in-frame clones and misses some; the assay was immunoSEQ multiplex PCR. The sample shows approximately 20,000 clones, over 80% of them seen only once. The sample consisted of unsorted PBMCs, taken about 4 years after starting antiretroviral therapy. The receptors here all came from a man in his late teens or twenties with HIV. Each CDR3 is given with its conserved first and last residue. The order of the fields is CDR3 DNA, CDR3 protein, J gene, V gene, clone size, D gene. D genes are given only for firm matches. Clone size is given for some rows only: seen once, a few or many times, or a class if the clone is expanded.

TGTGCCAGCAGCTCCACGGGGAGTGGCGGAGAAGCTTTCTTT	CASSSTGSGGEAFF	TRBJ1-1	TRBV7-3	-	-
TGTGCCACCAACCAGGCCCCGGGGGAGACCCAGTACTTC	CATNQAPGETQYF	TRBJ2-5	TRBV15	-	-
TGTGCCAGCAGCCTGTCAAAATGGGCCGGGGCCAACGTCCTGACTTTC	CASSLSKWAGANVLTF	TRBJ2-6	TRBV13	-	-
TGTGCCAGCAGCAGAATAGGACTTTCAGGAAACACCATATATTTT	CASSRIGLSGNTIYF	TRBJ1-3	TRBV5-6	few	-
TGCGCCAGCAGCCCGACAGATTATAGCAATCAGCCCCAGCATTTT	CASSPTDYSNQPQHF	TRBJ1-5	TRBV10-2	-	-
TGTGCCAGCAGAAGGCAGGGAGGTCAGCCCCAGCATTTT	CASRRQGGQPQHF	TRBJ1-5	TRBV28	-	-
TGCGCCAGCAGCCAGACAGGGGCTAATGAAAAACTGTTTTTT	CASSQTGANEKLFF	TRBJ1-4	TRBV5-1	-	TRBD1
TGCAGCGTTGTGTGGGACAATGAGCAGTTCTTC	CSVVWDNEQFF	TRBJ2-1	TRBV29-1	-	-
TGTGCCAGCAGTACCTGGCTAGCGGAAAGCACAGATACGCAGTATTTT	CASSTWLAESTDTQYF	TRBJ2-3	TRBV2	few	TRBD2
TGTGCCAGCAGTGACGGAGGATTCTATGGCTACACCTTC	CASSDGGFYGYTF	TRBJ1-2	TRBV2	few	-
TGTGCCAGCAGTGCGACTAGCGGGGGGCCAGATACGCAGTATTTT	CASSATSGGPDTQYF	TRBJ2-3	TRBV6-5	-	TRBD2
TGTGCCAGCAGTTATAGCGGGGGATCCTACAATGAGCAGTTCTTC	CASSYSGGSYNEQFF	TRBJ2-1	TRBV6-4	-	TRBD2
TGTGCCAGCAGCTCCAGACCCGGACAGGCCTTCTCTGGGGCCAACGTCCTGACTTTC	CASSSRPGQAFSGANVLTF	TRBJ2-6	TRBV7-8	-	TRBD1
TGCGCCAGCAGCTCAGGGACAGGGCCCCAAGAGACCCAGTACTTC	CASSSGTGPQETQYF	TRBJ2-5	TRBV5-1	-	TRBD1
TGTGCCAGCAGCTTAATGTCGACGAACACCGGGGAGCTGTTTTTT	CASSLMSTNTGELFF	TRBJ2-2	TRBV7-9	-	-
TGTGCCAGCAGTTTCGACCGGTACAATGAAAAACTGTTTTTT	CASSFDRYNEKLFF	TRBJ1-4	TRBV27	-	-
TGCAGCGTGCAGGGGATGTCGGACCCCGGGGAGCTGTTTTTT	CSVQGMSDPGELFF	TRBJ2-2	TRBV29-1	-	-
TGTGCCAGCAGTGAACTTGGGACAGACACTGAAGCTTTCTTT	CASSELGTDTEAFF	TRBJ1-1	TRBV6-1	-	TRBD1
TGTGCCAGCAGCCCCCGCCGGCAGACTGAAGCTTTCTTT	CASSPRRQTEAFF	TRBJ1-1	TRBV13	-	-
TGCGCCAGCTGCCGACAGGGGGCGTTCACCGGGGAGCTGTTTTTT	CASCRQGAFTGELFF	TRBJ2-2	TRBV5-1	-	TRBD1
TGTGCCAGCAGGACCTCAGGGGGAAGATACGAGCAGTACTTC	CASRTSGGRYEQYF	TRBJ2-7	TRBV5-8	once	TRBD1
TGTGCCAGCAGCCCCAACAGGGGCACTAACTATGGCTACACCTTC	CASSPNRGTNYGYTF	TRBJ1-2	TRBV7-9	once	TRBD1